This entry concerns a single T cell receptor (beta chain). Its antigen is unidentified. Trimming took 5 bases from V and 3 from J; bases not matched to a gene: 8. The germline CDR1 and CDR2 sequences are SGHTA and FQGTGA. This CDR3 is 15 amino acids long. TCRdb redid the calling of the reads with MiXCR, one entry per CDR3 protein. The data show around 710,000 distinct CDR3 sequences, approximately 32% seen once. This sample is drawn from a study of T cell repertoires in cytomegalovirus infection. Study summary: CMV epitopes used comprised recently identified HLA-C-restricted ones and well-studied HLA-B-restricted ones. Indications came from public TCR beta signatures; they pointed to CMV infection and to a matching HLA type. Study-wide results and caveats: Carriers of CMV and the relevant HLA type were discriminated by public TCR beta frequency.

This chain joins TRBV7-3 and TRBJ2-5; 8 nucleotides agree with TRBD1. Sequencing used cultured CD8+ T cells from PBMCs, obtained from culture after CMV antigen stimulation. The sequence was collected from a human donor in good health (CMV status not recorded). Some clones in this sample may be carry-over from other donors' samples. The CDR3 is CASSLRGQGEETQYF. The CDR3 nucleotides are TGTGCCAGCAGCCTCCGAGGACAGGGAGAAGAGACCCAGTACTTC.